The following is a TCR beta chain sequence with its context. This clonotype came up a few times. Its antigen is unknown. No quality values exist for individual bases; no much larger clone is one base distant. This record comes from a study of response to subunit inactivated influenza vaccine (dated by TCRdb to 2017 to 2018). Regarding the research as a whole: Deep quantitative T cell receptor repertoire profiling was used in the study to track responses to a trivalent subunit inactivated influenza vaccine.

There are 17 amino acids in the CDR3, from cysteine to phenylalanine inclusive. Just CDR3 DNA is preserved here, 51 bases in frame from base 1. Deletion took 2 bases off V and 4 bases off J, with a span of 21 bases between the germline ends. CDR1 is given as MNHEY and CDR2 as SMNVEV, both from the germline V gene (reference sequence). The method was RT-PCR. The sequencer was an Illumina HiSeq 2500. Clones were called with MiXCR by TCRdb after fastp trimmed the public reads at Q25, and only in-frame beta chains were retained. Entries that share a CDR3 protein sequence are merged under the most common genes and DNA. Here the sample has 530,000 or so distinct CDR3 sequences; about 12% occur a single time. In total, the top ten clones hold about 10% of the sample. General study outcomes and caveats: According to the authors, only a limited number of new T cells may be recruited by each seasonal influenza vaccination.

The sequence is built from TRBV27 and TRBJ2-7; TRBD1 is a weak D gene call, 6 bases matching. The TCR originated in a man aged 45-60 years who received an inactivated influenza vaccine. Donor details come from another sample of the same person, matched by shared clones. Sequenced here: PBMCs from blood, sampled on the day of vaccination. In nucleotide form, the sequence is TGTGCCAGCAGTTTAGAAGGATTCACAGGGCTGGTATACGAGCAGTACTTC. Its translation reads: CASSLEGFTGLVYEQYF.